This T cell receptor (beta chain) appears in the sequencing data of a study of blood T cell repertoires in COVID-19. Overall study: Donors in the United States, Italy and Spain gave samples during acute or convalescent COVID-19. T cells, B-cell-depleted T cells, or PBMCs provided the cDNA or gDNA that served as material.

Under the authors' procedure: The assay estimated nucleated cells by amplifying reference gene primers. Produced via immunoSEQ multiplex PCR; TCRdb's table is partial and in-frame only. V and J calls and clone size are those listed in that table; D and trimming were worked out from the DNA. The profile covers around 300,000 clones, with roughly 90% appearing a single time and roughly 0.96% taken by the ten largest. The germline V gene encodes CDR1 SGHRS and CDR2 YFSETQ. The CDR3 loop spans 14 amino acids. The V segment lost 2 bases and the J segment 2 bases; nucleotides outside the gene matches: 3. Concerning this clone: Other DNA variants within this sample encode the same CDR3.

The rearrangement uses TRBV5-1 and TRBJ2-7; TRBD2 matches at 8 bases. The TCR sequence derives from a woman aged 40-49 years who had recovered from COVID-19. Sequences were obtained from peripheral blood. The CDR3 DNA sequence: TGCGCCAGCAGCTTACGGGGACTAGCCTACGAGCAGTACTTC. Amino acids: CASSLRGLAYEQYF.